This is a list of T cell receptor beta chains from one sample in a study of blood T cell repertoires in COVID-19. The data were produced by immunoSEQ multiplex PCR, yet TCRdb's version contains in-frame clones alone and is incomplete. Among about 180,000 clones listed, about 84% were seen once. The sample consisted of PBMCs or T cells enriched from blood (not recorded which). The source of these receptors is a woman aged 40 to 50 with acute COVID-19. Both conserved end residues are trimmed from each CDR3. Size tells how often a clone was seen (once, few, many) or the class of an expanded clone, and some rows leave it out.

>TRBJ2-1|many|TRBV19
ASSIVAPSYNEQF
>TRBJ1-1|few|TRBV12-5
ASGLVPPNNMRQGPTPEAF
>TRBJ2-5|NA|TRBV4-1
ASSPLMGGGTETQY
>TRBJ2-1|NA|TRBV5-1
ASSLVDRTGVGEQF
>TRBJ2-5|NA|TRBV19
ASSRTSGSSAGETQY
>TRBJ1-1|NA|TRBV10-3
AISESGLMAF
>TRBJ1-3|NA|TRBV5-4
ASSMRAPSGNTIY
>TRBJ2-1|NA|TRBV29-1
SVESSYNEQF
>TRBJ2-5|NA|TRBV19
ASSIGLAGGETQY
>TRBJ1-1|NA|TRBV5-1
ASSYQGLGNTEAF
>TRBJ1-5|NA|TRBV4-1
ASSQVGSNQPQH
>TRBJ2-5|NA|TRBV18
ASSPPEGRAAETQY
>TRBJ2-1|NA|TRBV27
ASSLLTGLAGNEQF
>TRBJ1-6|once|TRBV7-9
ASSLGESLGVAPLH